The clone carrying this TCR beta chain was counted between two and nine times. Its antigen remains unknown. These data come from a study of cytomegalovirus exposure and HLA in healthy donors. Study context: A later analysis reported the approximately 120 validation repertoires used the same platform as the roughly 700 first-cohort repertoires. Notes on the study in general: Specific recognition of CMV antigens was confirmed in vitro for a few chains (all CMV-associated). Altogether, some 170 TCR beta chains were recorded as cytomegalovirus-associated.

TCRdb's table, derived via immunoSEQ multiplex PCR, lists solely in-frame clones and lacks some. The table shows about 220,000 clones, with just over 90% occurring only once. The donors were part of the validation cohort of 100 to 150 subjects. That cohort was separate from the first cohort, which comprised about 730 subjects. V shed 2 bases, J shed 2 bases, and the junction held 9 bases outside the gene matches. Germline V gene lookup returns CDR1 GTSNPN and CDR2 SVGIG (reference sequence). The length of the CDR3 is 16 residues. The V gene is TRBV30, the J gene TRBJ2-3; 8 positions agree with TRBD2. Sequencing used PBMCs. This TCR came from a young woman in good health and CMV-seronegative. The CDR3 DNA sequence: TGTGCCTGGAGTCGATGGGCGGGAGGCTCCACAGATACGCAGTATTTT. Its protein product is CAWSRWAGGSTDTQYF.